The 14 T cell receptor beta chains below come from one sample, sequenced in a study of CD8 T cells in ankylosing spondylitis. TCRdb reprocessed the 5' RACE reads with MiXCR, giving one entry per CDR3 protein. The data show some 150,000 distinct CDR3 sequences, with around 45% seen just once and roughly 15% held by the top ten. Sequences were obtained from synovial fluid, either unsorted or a sorted T cell fraction (not recorded which). Receptors were obtained from a male donor with ankylosing spondylitis.

The V gene is TRBV19, the J gene TRBJ2-5; unclear D gene. Trimming took 9 bases from V and 0 from J, leaving 11 bases between them. Germline values: CDR1 LNHDA, CDR2 SQIVND (reference sequence). This CDR3 has 13 residues. CDR3 DNA: TGTGCCAGCCGAACACAGTACCAAGAGACCCAGTACTTC. Protein sequence: CASRTQYQETQYF.

This clonotype appeared once. The chain recombines TRBV27 with TRBJ2-3, with TRBD2 matching 11 bases. The CDR3 is made up of 17 amino acids. V shed 5 bases and J 2 bases; nucleotides not matched to a gene: 9. Germline V gives CDR1 MNHEY, CDR2 SMNVEV (reference sequence). CDR3 region: CASSITRTSGFTDTQYF. The CDR3 coding sequence is TGTGCCAGCAGTATCACGAGGACTAGCGGGTTCACAGATACGCAGTATTTT.

V gene TRBV12-3 or TRBV12-4 combines with J gene TRBJ2-2; tentative D call: TRBD2 (5 bases). The V and J ends lost 3 bases and 5 bases respectively, with 7 bases between them. The CDR3 covers 13 residues. This chain's CDR3 is CASSFSGTGELFF. CDR3 DNA sequence: TGTGCCAGCAGTTTCAGCGGTACCGGGGAGCTGTTTTTT.

This chain joins TRBV18 and TRBJ1-1; D is undetermined. The CDR3 totals 15 residues. The V gene's germline CDR1 is KGHSH and CDR2 LQKENI. V lost 3 bases, J lost 0 bases, and 11 bases lay in between. The CDR3 DNA reads as TGTGCCAGCTCACCCACAGCTGGTGTGAACACTGAAGCTTTCTTT. Translated: CASSPTAGVNTEAFF.

CDR3 region: CASSLAPAYGYTEAFF. The CDR3 DNA follows: TGTGCCAGCAGTTTAGCCCCAGCGTATGGGTACACTGAAGCTTTCTTT. The chain carries TRBV28 and TRBJ1-1; no firm D call. Per germline, CDR1 MDHEN and CDR2 SYDVKM. V was trimmed by 2 bases and J by 3 bases, leaving 16 bases between them. The CDR3 covers 16 residues.

The J gene is TRBJ2-7, the V gene TRBV7-9; D gene uncertain. The length of the CDR3 is 13 residues. Germline CDR1 and CDR2: SEHNR and FQNEAQ (reference sequence). V was clipped by 1 base and J by 6 bases, with 10 bases between them. CDR3 sequence reads: CASSLVIGSEQYF. As DNA, the CDR3 is TGTGCCAGCAGCTTAGTGATAGGGTCCGAGCAGTACTTC.

This clonotype was seen more than once but under ten times. The genes are TRBV28 and TRBJ1-6; D is unclear. Between the trimmed V and J ends, which lost 5 bases and 11 bases, there was a span of 25 bases. CDR1 is MDHEN, CDR2 SYDVKM, per germline. The CDR3 runs to 17 residues. The CDR3 DNA follows: TGTGCCAGCAGTCTTACCCCTCTCAGACGTCATCGGCCACCCCTCCACTTT. This translates into CASSLTPLRRHRPPLHF.

The DNA of the CDR3 is TGTGCCAGCAGCTTTTTCGGGGGGCAGGGTGAGCAGTTCTTC. This encodes CASSFFGGQGEQFF. The rearrangement links TRBV7-8 to TRBJ2-1; tentative D call: TRBD2 (7 bases). V was shortened by 3 bases and J by 9 bases, with 15 bases between the two germline ends. The CDR3 has 14 amino acids. The germline CDR1 and CDR2 sequences are SGHVS and FQNEAQ.

This clonotype came up a few times. The chain carries TRBV29-1 and TRBJ2-1; 12 positions match TRBD1. Trimming at V came to 2 bases and at J to 6 bases, leaving 8 bases not matched to a gene. This CDR3 comprises 16 residues. CDR1 is SQVTM and CDR2 is ANQGSEA in the germline V gene. The CDR3 region is CSVEPAGTGGFNEQFF. CDR3 in DNA: TGCAGCGTTGAACCTGCCGGGACAGGGGGCTTCAATGAGCAGTTCTTC.

This clonotype was counted ten times or more. The CDR3 DNA is TGTGCCAGCAGTTTGTTTCCGGGGTACAATGAGCAGTTCTTC. It yields the protein CASSLFPGYNEQFF. The V call is TRBV27, the J call TRBJ2-1; D possibly corresponds to TRBD2 (5 bases). Germline CDR1 and CDR2: MNHEY and SMNVEV (reference sequence). This CDR3 is built from 14 residues. Trimming removed 3 bases from V and 4 bases from J, with 10 bases in between.

This chain connects TRBV5-1 to TRBJ2-1; 10 bases map to TRBD2. The V gene's germline CDR1 is SGHRS and CDR2 YFSETQ. The CDR3 runs to 14 residues. V lost 3 bases, J lost 4 bases, and 1 base stayed unmatched. The CDR3 is CASSWTSGYNEQFF. The CDR3 bases are TGCGCCAGCAGCTGGACTAGCGGTTACAATGAGCAGTTCTTC.

There are a few counts of this clonotype. This chain joins TRBV20-1 and TRBJ1-2; a weak D match, TRBD1 (5 bases). The CDR3 runs 13 residues. Between the trimmed V and J ends, which lost 0 bases and 6 bases, there was a span of 11 bases. The V gene's germline CDR1 is DFQATT and CDR2 SNEGSKA (reference sequence). The CDR3 DNA sequence: TGCAGTGCTAGAGATTTGCAGGGTAATGGCTACACCTTC. This sequence encodes CSARDLQGNGYTF.

This clonotype occurred a few times. The V and J genes are TRBV15 and TRBJ1-2; D is uncertain. The CDR3 runs to 16 residues. Germline values: CDR1 LNHNV, CDR2 YYDKDF (reference sequence). V lost 0 bases and J lost 6, with 17 bases in between. The CDR3 bases are TGTGCCACCAGCAGAGATTTCGGGAGCGTGTTCGATGGCTACACCTTC. Amino acids: CATSRDFGSVFDGYTF.

This clonotype was seen many times. The chain employs TRBV28 and TRBJ2-7; no firm D call. V was shortened by 2 bases and J by 2 bases, with 13 bases between the two germline ends. This CDR3 spans 15 amino acids. Germline V lookup: CDR1 MDHEN, CDR2 SYDVKM. The CDR3 DNA reads TGTGCCAGCAGTTTACTGGCAGGTCGCCCCTACGAGCAGTACTTC. Translation gives CASSLLAGRPYEQYF. Supplemented by reference TRBV28 and TRBJ2-7, the full variable domain reads DVKVTQSSRYLVKRTGEKVFLECVQDMDHENMFWYRQDPGLGLRLIYFSYDVKMKEKGDIPEGYSVSREKKERFSLILESASTNQTSMYLCASSLLAGRPYEQYFGPGTRLTVT.